These 20 T cell receptor beta chains originate from one sample sequenced in a study of long-term antiretroviral therapy in people with HIV. With survey level as its setting, the immunoSEQ assay was v3.0. The method was immunoSEQ multiplex PCR; TCRdb's version includes in-frame clones alone and lacks a portion of them. The data contain tens of thousands of clones, 85% to 95% of them singletons. The sequences come from unsorted PBMCs, collected 5.3 years after starting antiretroviral therapy. These TCRs come from a man aged 45-65 years with HIV.

The genes are TRBV7-6 and TRBJ2-7; D may be TRBD1 (5 bases). CDR1 and CDR2 from the germline V gene are SGHVS and FNYEAQ. The CDR3 runs to 13 residues. V dropped 5 bases and J dropped 3 bases, with 11 bases sitting between them. CDR3 DNA: TGTGCCAGCAGCCGAGACAGACTCTACGAGCAGTACTTC. Residues: CASSRDRLYEQYF.

V gene TRBV7-2 combines with J gene TRBJ1-2, with 7 nucleotides matching TRBD1. V dropped 1 base and J dropped 3; count of bases not matched to a gene: 5. The CDR3 has 15 amino acids. Germline V lookup: CDR1 SGHTA, CDR2 FQGNSA. The CDR3 region is CASSLGGTADYGYTF. The CDR3 DNA reads as TGTGCCAGCAGCTTAGGGGGGACAGCAGACTATGGCTACACCTTC.

This sequence joins TRBV9 and TRBJ1-4, with D possibly being TRBD1 (6 bases). The CDR3 loop spans 15 amino acids. The germline gives CDR1 SGDLS, CDR2 YYNGEE. The ends were cut back, 0 bases at V and 6 bases at J, with 12 bases in the middle. This CDR3 is CASSVGGRGDEKLFF. For the CDR3, the DNA is TGTGCCAGCAGCGTAGGGGGCAGGGGTGATGAAAAACTGTTTTTT.

The chain combines TRBV27 with TRBJ2-1; TRBD2 matches 10 bases. With 6 bases clipped from V and 10 bases from J, the junction kept 12 bases outside the gene matches. Germline V gene sequence: CDR1 MNHEY, CDR2 SMNVEV (reference sequence). This CDR3 is 15 amino acids long. The CDR3 loop reads CASSRGSSGGPEQFF. CDR3 sequence (DNA): TGTGCCAGCAGCAGAGGATCTAGCGGGGGACCCGAGCAGTTCTTC.

The V and J genes are TRBV18 and TRBJ1-1, with D possibly matching TRBD1 (5 bases). Germline V gene lookup returns CDR1 KGHSH and CDR2 LQKENI. Trimming shortened V by 3 bases and J by 4 bases, and 15 bases separated the two germline ends. The CDR3 extends over 15 amino acids. The CDR3 DNA follows: TGTGCCAGCTCACCTGGATACAGGCCACCCACTGAAGCTTTCTTT. Protein: CASSPGYRPPTEAFF.

J is TRBJ2-5 and V is TRBV2; D might be TRBD1 or TRBD2, each matching 5 bases. Deletions cut 6 bases from V and 4 bases from J, with 12 bases between. Germline-derived CDR1 and CDR2 are SNHLY and FYNNEI. The CDR3 is 13 residues long. The CDR3 loop is CASREGSGETQYF. CDR3 in DNA: TGTGCCAGCAGAGAGGGGTCTGGAGAGACCCAGTACTTC. The full variable domain, its missing parts supplied by reference TRBV2 and TRBJ2-5, is EPEVTQTPSHQVTQMGQEVILRCVPISNHLYFYWYRQILGQKVEFLVSFYNNEISEKSEIFDDQFSVERPDGSNFTLKIRSTKLEDSAMYFCASREGSGETQYFGPGTRLLVL.

This chain connects TRBV7-9 to TRBJ1-2; D is possibly TRBD1 (6 bases). V was clipped by 3 bases and J by 5 bases, with 16 bases between them. The CDR3 is 15 residues long. The germline V gene has CDR1 SEHNR and CDR2 FQNEAQ (reference sequence). The CDR3 loop reads CASSLRTGSEYGYTF. CDR3 in DNA: TGTGCCAGCAGCTTGAGAACAGGGTCTGAGTATGGCTACACCTTC.

This chain uses TRBV7-2 with TRBJ2-7; no definite D call. The germline V gene encodes CDR1 SGHTA and CDR2 FQGNSA. This CDR3 has 14 residues. V lost 4 bases and J lost 1, with 11 bases in between. This CDR3 reads CASSSLPKSYEQYF. In DNA form, the CDR3 reads TGTGCCAGCAGCTCCTTACCTAAATCCTACGAGCAGTACTTC.

DNA for the CDR3: TGTGCCAGCAGCCCTGGGACTAGCAAGGCAGATACGCAGTATTTT. This encodes CASSPGTSKADTQYF. This rearrangement joins TRBV7-8 to TRBJ2-3, with 9 bases fitting TRBD2. The germline V gene has CDR1 SGHVS and CDR2 FQNEAQ. This CDR3 spans 15 amino acids. The junction had 7 bases not matched to a gene; V was cut back by 5 bases and J by 4 bases.

In DNA, the CDR3 is TGTGCCAGTGTATCCTCGCGGGAAAATGAAAAACTGTTTTTT. It codes for CASVSSRENEKLFF. The chain uses TRBV19 and TRBJ1-4; D gene uncertain. Germline V lookup: CDR1 LNHDA, CDR2 SQIVND (reference sequence). The CDR3 length is 14 residues. V lost 8 bases, J lost 5 bases, and 15 bases lay in between.

The V and J genes are TRBV27 and TRBJ2-7, with 7 nucleotides matching TRBD1. Germline trimming cut 6 bases from V and 2 bases from J; bases unmatched to any gene: 10. CDR3 length: 15 residues. Germline CDR1 and CDR2: MNHEY and SMNVEV (reference sequence). CDR3 DNA sequence: TGTGCCAGCAGATTAGAGGGGGACAGAACCTACGAGCAGTACTTC. Translating gives CASRLEGDRTYEQYF.

J is TRBJ2-7 and V is TRBV5-4; possibly TRBD1 for D (6 bases). V was shortened by 4 bases and J by 0 bases, with 14 bases between the two germline ends. The CDR3 contains 15 residues. The germline gives CDR1 SGHNT, CDR2 YYREEE (reference sequence). CDR3 sequence: CASSRGHLSSYEQYF. CDR3 DNA sequence: TGTGCCAGCAGCCGGGGACACCTGAGCTCCTACGAGCAGTACTTC.

This clone was recorded once. V and J are TRBV12-2 and TRBJ2-7; the D call in the table, TRBD2, was not verified against the DNA. TRBV12-2 is reported as a pseudogene. CDR3 length equals 15 residues. CDR3 protein: CASRTIRRAPYEQYF. In DNA, the CDR3 is TGTGCAAGTCGCACCATACGGAGGGCCCCGTACGAGCAGTACTTC.

The chain carries TRBV7-9 and TRBJ1-1; D might be TRBD1 (5 bases). Deletions cut 6 bases from V and 1 base from J, with 12 bases between. Per the germline V gene, CDR1 is SEHNR and CDR2 is FQNEAQ (reference sequence). This CDR3 has 14 amino acids. The CDR3, as DNA: TGTGCCAGCAGTCGAGACAGCCAGAACACTGAAGCTTTCTTT. Its protein is CASSRDSQNTEAFF.

The chain links TRBV7-2 to TRBJ1-2, with 9 positions matching TRBD1. Trimming at V came to 1 base and at J to 8 bases, leaving 8 bases not matched to a gene. Germline V lookup: CDR1 SGHTA, CDR2 FQGNSA. The CDR3 consists of 15 residues. The CDR3 sequence: CASSLGGTGPWGYTF. The CDR3 DNA reads as TGTGCCAGCAGCTTAGGGGGGACAGGGCCCTGGGGCTACACCTTC.

The chain uses TRBV5-1 and TRBJ2-4; TRBD1 matches at 9 bases. Germline trimming cut 3 bases from V and 0 bases from J; bases unmatched to any gene: 10. The CDR3 runs 18 residues. Germline CDR1 and CDR2: SGHRS and YFSETQ. Here the CDR3 DNA reads TGCGCCAGCAGCTCCGGGACAGGGTTCCTTCTAGCCAAAAACATTCAGTACTTC. It encodes CASSSGTGFLLAKNIQYF.

The chain couples TRBV28 to TRBJ1-4; unclear D gene. V was shortened by 3 bases and J by 8 bases, with 10 bases between the two germline ends. The CDR3 runs to 13 residues. Germline V CDR1 and CDR2: MDHEN, SYDVKM. CDR3 loop: CASSLRFLEKLFF. In nucleotides, the CDR3 is TGTGCCAGCAGTTTGCGGTTCCTCGAAAAACTGTTTTTT.

Remarks on this clone: Additional DNA sequences in this sample encode the identical CDR3. The chain is built from TRBV7-9 and TRBJ1-5, with a tentative D call TRBD1 (6 bases). Trimming shortened V by 5 bases and J by 4 bases, and 12 bases separated the two germline ends. There are 14 residues in the CDR3. Germline V gene data show CDR1 as SEHNR and CDR2 as FQNEAQ (reference sequence). CDR3 sequence reads: CASSLGGPNQPQHF. The CDR3 nucleotides are TGTGCCAGCAGCCTCGGGGGCCCGAATCAGCCCCAGCATTTT.

This clone is a singleton in its sample. The V and J genes are TRBV6-1 and TRBJ2-2, with D perhaps assigned TRBD1 or TRBD2 (5 bases each). Trimming pared 2 bases from V and 0 bases from J, leaving 7 bases between. This CDR3 has 15 residues. Germline assignment: CDR1 MNHNS and CDR2 SASEGT. The CDR3 loop is CASSEMGPNTGELFF. Here the CDR3 DNA reads TGTGCCAGCAGTGAAATGGGACCGAACACCGGGGAGCTGTTTTTT.

The chain is built from TRBV6-1 and TRBJ1-2; D call uncertain. The V end lost 7 bases, the J end lost 4 bases, and 13 bases lay between the germline ends. The germline gives CDR1 MNHNS, CDR2 SASEGT. The CDR3 extends over 13 amino acids. CDR3 nucleotides: TGTGCCAGCAACCCGACTGCCTCCTATGGCTACACCTTC. Translated: CASNPTASYGYTF.